The next 18 T cell receptor beta chains were all read from a single sample in a study of T cell changes during pregnancy in multiple sclerosis. Repertoires were generated with immunoSEQ multiplex PCR, while TCRdb's copy carries only in-frame clones and drops some. The sample holds more than 65,000 clones, about nine tenths seen once. The source was CD4+ T cells from peripheral blood mononuclear cells, collected before pregnancy. These receptors were obtained from a female donor with multiple sclerosis, enrolled in a pregnancy study.

V usage is TRBV7-3 and J usage is TRBJ2-1; TRBD2 agrees at 7 bases. V trimming: 0 bases; J trimming: 4 bases; junction bases outside the gene matches: 3. This CDR3 is 15 amino acids long. The germline V gene has CDR1 SGHTA and CDR2 FQGTGA. This chain's CDR3 is CASSLTPSGYNEQFF. CDR3 bases: TGTGCCAGCAGCTTAACGCCTAGCGGATACAATGAGCAGTTCTTC.

The rearrangement links TRBV28 to TRBJ2-1, with 13 nucleotides matching TRBD2. The J segment lost 15 bases and the V segment lost 6 bases, leaving 8 bases of the junction unmatched. The CDR3 is 13 amino acids. Per germline, CDR1 MDHEN and CDR2 SYDVKM. The CDR3, as DNA: TGTGCCAGCAGCCGGGGGACTAGCGGGACCGGGTTCTTC. Its translation: CASSRGTSGTGFF.

The chain uses TRBV2 and TRBJ2-7; perhaps TRBD2 as D (6 bases). Looked up from germline, CDR1 is SNHLY and CDR2 is FYNNEI. Trimming removed 7 bases at V and 3 bases at J, with 13 bases between. This CDR3 contains 13 residues. CDR3 coding DNA: TGTGCCAGCAACCGGGACTTGCTCTACGAGCAGTACTTC. Translating it yields CASNRDLLYEQYF.

The rearrangement links TRBV18 to TRBJ2-1; 11 bases agree with TRBD2. Trimming cost V 0 bases and J 10 bases; bases outside gene matches: 5. Per germline, CDR1 KGHSH and CDR2 LQKENI. The CDR3 has 15 residues. The CDR3 here is CASSPPSGGAAEQFF. In DNA form, the CDR3 reads TGTGCCAGCTCACCACCTAGCGGGGGGGCAGCGGAGCAGTTCTTC.

This clone was picked up one time. The chain joins TRBV11-2 to TRBJ2-2, with 10 bases fitting TRBD1. V lost 5 bases to trimming and J lost 4 bases; unmatched junction nucleotides: 1. Looked up from germline, CDR1 is SGHAT and CDR2 is FQNNGV. The CDR3 contains 14 residues. The CDR3 here is CASSRTGGTGELFF. CDR3 nucleotide sequence: TGTGCCAGCAGCCGGACAGGGGGCACCGGGGAGCTGTTTTTT.

This chain joins TRBV5-1 and TRBJ1-5; 9 bases agree with TRBD1. Per germline, CDR1 SGHRS and CDR2 YFSETQ. V trimming: 0 bases; J trimming: 3 bases; junction bases outside the gene matches: 4. The CDR3 covers 16 residues. CDR3 residues: CASSLGTGGPNQPQHF. CDR3 DNA: TGCGCCAGCAGCTTGGGTACAGGGGGCCCCAATCAGCCCCAGCATTTT.

The chain carries TRBV9 and TRBJ2-1, with 10 bases aligning to TRBD1. The ends lost 3 bases at V and 6 bases at J; junction bases unmatched: 6. The CDR3 consists of 15 residues. The germline V gene has CDR1 SGDLS and CDR2 YYNGEE. The CDR3 region has the DNA TGTGCCAGCAGCGCGCCGGGACAGGGGCTCAATGAGCAGTTCTTC. It codes for CASSAPGQGLNEQFF.

The V and J genes are TRBV14 and TRBJ2-7; 11 nucleotides match TRBD1. V shed 4 bases and J 5 bases; nucleotides not matched to a gene: 7. Germline V gene lookup returns CDR1 SGHDN and CDR2 FVKESK. CDR3 length equals 15 residues. CDR3 in DNA: TGTGCCAGCAGCCCCCCCGGGACAGGGGGACACGAGCAGTACTTC. Its translation is CASSPPGTGGHEQYF.

The chain uses TRBV7-3 and TRBJ2-7, with 12 bases fitting TRBD2. Trimming removed 5 bases from V and 0 bases from J; junction bases left unmatched: 14. The germline gives CDR1 SGHTA, CDR2 FQGTGA. This CDR3 comprises 19 residues. CDR3 sequence: CASSPRTSGARLSSYEQYF. CDR3 DNA: TGTGCCAGCAGCCCCCGGACTAGCGGGGCAAGATTAAGCTCCTACGAGCAGTACTTC.

This clone was observed a single time. The V and J genes are TRBV19 and TRBJ1-6; TRBD1 is a possible D gene (6 bases). The CDR3 sequence is 14 residues long. Germline V gene sequence: CDR1 LNHDA, CDR2 SQIVND (reference sequence). Trimming removed 10 bases at V and 6 bases at J, with 16 bases between. The CDR3 loop reads CATRRDNINSPLHF. In DNA form, the CDR3 reads TGTGCCACCCGAAGGGACAACATTAATTCACCCCTCCACTTT.

The chain uses TRBV14 and TRBJ2-2; 9 bases are a match to TRBD1. Germline V gene sequence: CDR1 SGHDN, CDR2 FVKESK. Trimming at V came to 4 bases and at J to 3 bases, leaving 6 bases not matched to a gene. The CDR3 runs to 16 residues. The CDR3 nucleotides read TGTGCCAGCAGCCCGGGACAGGGAAGGGACACCGGGGAGCTGTTTTTT. Translating gives CASSPGQGRDTGELFF.

The J gene is TRBJ2-7, the V gene TRBV11-2; the D is unclear. The CDR3 consists of 14 residues. Germline CDR1 is SGHAT and CDR2 is FQNNGV. Between the trimmed V and J ends, which lost 0 bases and 0 bases, there was a span of 6 bases. The CDR3 nucleotides are TGTGCCAGCAGCTTAGACATCAACTCCTACGAGCAGTACTTC. Encoded protein: CASSLDINSYEQYF.

The genes are TRBV2 and TRBJ1-2, with 9 bases aligning to TRBD1. Germline V gene data show CDR1 as SNHLY and CDR2 as FYNNEI. The CDR3 loop spans 14 amino acids. The V segment lost 1 base and the J segment 7 bases; nucleotides outside the gene matches: 4. The CDR3 coding sequence is TGTGCCAGCAGTGAAGAGGGACAGGGATTTGGCTACACCTTC. Its protein is CASSEEGQGFGYTF.

The V and J genes are TRBV6-5 and TRBJ1-6; D remains ambiguous. Germline V CDR1 and CDR2: MNHEY, SVGAGI. The ends were cut back, 11 bases at V and 5 bases at J, with 13 bases in the middle. The CDR3 is made up of 13 amino acids. The CDR3 protein is CAAAGGNNSPLHF. CDR3 bases: TGTGCCGCGGCGGGTGGGAATAATTCACCCCTCCACTTT.

This chain uses TRBV5-4 with TRBJ1-2; 8 bases map to TRBD1. The ends lost 3 bases at V and 8 bases at J; junction bases unmatched: 12. The CDR3 sequence is 15 residues long. Germline CDR1 is SGHNT and CDR2 is YYREEE (reference sequence). The CDR3 nucleotides are TGTGCCAGCAGCTACCCAGGACAGGGACCAGGGGGCTACACCTTC. Protein product: CASSYPGQGPGGYTF.

V and J are TRBV29-1 and TRBJ2-7, with D possibly being TRBD1 (6 bases). The CDR3 contains 15 residues. Trimming took off 5 bases at V and 2 bases at J, with 19 bases between the two ends. Germline CDR1 and CDR2: SQVTM and ANQGSEA. In DNA, the CDR3 is TGCAGCGTTAAGGCCGCAGGGGCAACTACCTACGAGCAGTACTTC. Translating it yields CSVKAAGATTYEQYF.

This clone occurred once. This chain connects TRBV10-3 to TRBJ1-2, with TRBD1 as a possible D gene (6 bases). V was cut by 4 bases and J by 4 bases, with 22 bases left in between. CDR1 ENHRY and CDR2 SYGVKD come from the germline V gene. The CDR3 has 17 residues. CDR3 region: CAISGPGSKGGSYGYTF. The CDR3 DNA sequence: TGTGCCATCAGTGGCCCGGGATCGAAAGGGGGAAGCTATGGCTACACCTTC.

The chain has TRBV28 and TRBJ1-1, with 8 bases identical to TRBD1. The V and J ends lost 7 bases and 2 bases, in that order; junction bases with no gene match: 6. Per germline, CDR1 MDHEN and CDR2 SYDVKM. The CDR3 has 14 amino acids. The CDR3 region is CASMPGGPNTEAFF. CDR3 sequence (DNA): TGTGCCAGCATGCCAGGGGGCCCTAACACTGAAGCTTTCTTT.